This entry lists 18 T cell receptor beta chains sequenced from one sample in a study of technical replicates of blood from several donors. Measured with immunoSEQ multiplex PCR; TCRdb has only the in-frame clones, and not every one. The sample holds 80,000 to 100,000 clones; around 90% are singletons and the top ten take around 0.27%. Sequencing used T cells isolated from PBMCs. Source of these receptors: a human donor in good health.

V gene TRBV5-8 combines with J gene TRBJ2-2; TRBD2 matches at 8 bases. Unmatched junction bases numbered 7, after V lost 1 base and J lost 5 bases. Germline loops: CDR1 SGHTS, CDR2 YDEGEE. This CDR3 has 16 residues. The CDR3 region is CASSLFAGGRTGELFF. The DNA for the CDR3 is TGTGCCAGCAGCTTGTTCGCGGGGGGTAGGACCGGGGAGCTGTTTTTT.

V and J are TRBV6-6 and TRBJ1-5; possibly TRBD1 for D (5 bases). V shed 5 bases and J shed 6 bases, with 17 bases lying between them. Germline V gene sequence: CDR1 MNHNY, CDR2 SVGAGI (reference sequence). CDR3 size: 15 residues. Written as DNA, the CDR3 is TGTGCCAGCAGTGTTTTCGAACCCAGGGTTCAGCCCCAGCATTTT. Protein: CASSVFEPRVQPQHF.

This chain links TRBV29-1 with TRBJ2-5; TRBD2 might be the D (7 bases). Germline CDR1 and CDR2: SQVTM and ANQGSEA. The CDR3 covers 14 residues. With 3 bases removed from V and 3 bases from J, the gap between germline ends came to 14 bases. The CDR3 DNA sequence: TGCAGCGTTGAGGGGGGGCTAGCGGAAGAGACCCAGTACTTC. Its protein product is CSVEGGLAEETQYF.

The rearrangement uses TRBV11-2 and TRBJ2-2, with 12 positions matching TRBD2. CDR3 size: 17 residues. Germline V CDR1 and CDR2: SGHAT, FQNNGV. After removal of 3 bases from V and 1 base from J, the junction contained 3 bases not matched to a gene. The CDR3, as DNA: TGTGCCAGCAGCTTGCTAGCGGGAGGGCTGAACACCGGGGAGCTGTTTTTT. It encodes CASSLLAGGLNTGELFF.

This clone was observed a handful of times. This rearrangement joins TRBV4-1 to TRBJ2-7; D not resolved. The germline V and J ends were trimmed by 0 bases and 0 bases, with 6 bases remaining between them. Germline V gene data show CDR1 as MGHRA and CDR2 as YSYEKL. The CDR3 is made up of 14 amino acids. CDR3 amino acids: CASSQEESSYEQYF. In nucleotides, the CDR3 is TGCGCCAGCAGCCAAGAAGAGAGCTCCTACGAGCAGTACTTC.

The chain has TRBV5-5 and TRBJ1-4, with D possibly being TRBD1 (6 bases). The germline V and J ends were trimmed by 4 bases and 3 bases, with 10 bases remaining between them. The CDR3 sequence is 14 residues long. CDR1 SGHKS and CDR2 YYEKEE come from the germline V gene (reference sequence). The CDR3 protein is CASSIGTPNEKLFF. CDR3 nucleotide sequence: TGTGCCAGCAGCATCGGGACACCTAATGAAAAACTGTTTTTT.

The V call is TRBV6-5, the J call TRBJ2-7, with TRBD2 identical over 10 bases. The CDR3 has 14 amino acids. V lost 4 bases and J lost 4; bases outside the gene matches: 4. Germline CDR1 and CDR2: MNHEY and SVGAGI. The CDR3 sequence: CASSSLAGRYEQYF. As DNA, the CDR3 is TGTGCCAGCAGTTCACTAGCGGGGAGGTACGAGCAGTACTTC.

V gene TRBV6-1 combines with J gene TRBJ2-5; 8 bases are a match to TRBD1. CDR3 length: 15 residues. The V segment lost 4 bases and the J segment 1 base; nucleotides outside the gene matches: 5. Germline lookup yields CDR1 MNHNS and CDR2 SASEGT. The CDR3 sequence: CASSGDRTSQETQYF. In DNA, the CDR3 is TGTGCCAGCAGTGGGGACAGGACTTCCCAAGAGACCCAGTACTTC.

J is TRBJ2-5 and V is TRBV5-1; TRBD1 is a possible D gene (6 bases). The CDR3 extends over 13 amino acids. V dropped 7 bases and J dropped 1 base, with 11 bases sitting between them. Germline assignment: CDR1 SGHRS and CDR2 YFSETQ. The CDR3 here is CASGRDTQETQYF. CDR3 nucleotides: TGCGCCAGCGGCCGGGACACCCAAGAGACCCAGTACTTC.

The chain carries TRBV27 and TRBJ2-3; a weak D match, TRBD2 (6 bases). In germline, CDR1 is MNHEY, CDR2 SMNVEV (reference sequence). The CDR3 has 15 residues. V lost 4 bases and J lost 4, with 15 bases in between. The chain's CDR3 is CASSSRGREADTQYF. Written as DNA, the CDR3 is TGTGCCAGCAGTTCCCGTGGCAGGGAGGCAGATACGCAGTATTTT.

This chain links TRBV6-1 with TRBJ2-1, with 10 positions matching TRBD1. With V trimmed by 4 bases and J by 16 bases, 10 bases remained unmatched. In germline, CDR1 is MNHNS, CDR2 SASEGT. CDR3 length equals 13 residues. CDR3 loop: CASSVISGQGVFF. The CDR3 nucleotides read TGTGCCAGCAGTGTTATTTCTGGACAGGGGGTCTTCTTC.

V is TRBV2 and J is TRBJ2-1, with 10 nucleotides matching TRBD2. Germline V lookup: CDR1 SNHLY, CDR2 FYNNEI. The CDR3 spans 17 residues. Trimming took 6 bases from V and 2 from J; bases not matched to a gene: 10. This CDR3 reads CASSLTPSGSPYNEQFF. DNA of the CDR3: TGTGCCAGCAGCCTGACCCCTAGCGGGAGTCCCTACAATGAGCAGTTCTTC. The variable domain in full, completed from reference TRBV2 and TRBJ2-1, reads EPEVTQTPSHQVTQMGQEVILRCVPISNHLYFYWYRQILGQKVEFLVSFYNNEISEKSEIFDDQFSVERPDGSNFTLKIRSTKLEDSAMYFCASSLTPSGSPYNEQFFGPGTRLTVL.

The chain couples TRBV28 to TRBJ2-5; 7 bases are shared with TRBD2. This CDR3 spans 16 amino acids. Germline CDR1 reads MDHEN; CDR2 reads SYDVKM. The V segment lost 2 bases and the J segment 5 bases; nucleotides outside the gene matches: 11. The CDR3 reads CASSLGEGEGDETQYF. The CDR3 bases are TGTGCCAGCAGTTTAGGAGAAGGGGAGGGCGATGAGACCCAGTACTTC.

The gene calls are TRBV2 and TRBJ2-2, with D possibly TRBD1 on 5 matching bases. CDR3 length: 14 amino acids. Looked up from germline, CDR1 is SNHLY and CDR2 is FYNNEI. The ends were cut back, 7 bases at V and 4 bases at J, with 13 bases in the middle. CDR3 loop: CASNGAQSTGELFF. In DNA, the CDR3 is TGTGCCAGCAATGGGGCGCAAAGCACCGGGGAGCTGTTTTTT.

The chain combines TRBV27 with TRBJ1-1, with 10 positions matching TRBD1. The germline gives CDR1 MNHEY, CDR2 SMNVEV (reference sequence). This CDR3 spans 18 amino acids. V lost 5 bases to trimming and J lost 1 base; unmatched junction nucleotides: 13. As DNA, the CDR3 is TGTGCCAGCAGTCCTGGGACAGGGGTCCCCCCGCGGAACACTGAAGCTTTCTTT. Translation: CASSPGTGVPPRNTEAFF.

In its sample, this clone was seen a few times. The chain has TRBV16 and TRBJ1-2; perhaps TRBD1 as D (6 bases). Deletions cut 7 bases from V and 4 bases from J, with 25 bases between. The germline V gene has CDR1 KGHSY and CDR2 FQNENV. The CDR3 length is 17 residues. The CDR3 loop is CASIQTLGGQRVYGYTF. The CDR3 DNA reads as TGTGCCAGCATCCAGACACTTGGGGGACAACGAGTCTATGGCTACACCTTC.

The rearrangement joins TRBV5-4 to TRBJ1-4; 7 bases are a match to TRBD1. Germline-derived CDR1 and CDR2 are SGHNT and YYREEE (reference sequence). This CDR3 has 15 amino acids. J gave up 0 bases and V 5 bases, and 4 bases lay outside the gene matches. The CDR3 region is CASRATGATNEKLFF. CDR3 in DNA: TGTGCCAGCAGAGCTACAGGGGCAACTAATGAAAAACTGTTTTTT.

The chain links TRBV28 to TRBJ1-1, with D uncertain. The germline V gene encodes CDR1 MDHEN and CDR2 SYDVKM. The CDR3 extends over 15 amino acids. Trimming shortened V by 7 bases and J by 1 base, and 16 bases separated the two germline ends. For the CDR3, the DNA is TGTGCCAGCACCCCAGGAGGCAGTTCGAACACTGAAGCTTTCTTT. Translated, it gives CASTPGGSSNTEAFF.